This T cell receptor (beta chain) stems from a study of cytomegalovirus exposure and HLA in healthy donors. J lost 4 bases, V lost 3 bases, and 12 bases had no gene match. Looked up from germline, CDR1 is SGDLS and CDR2 is YYNGEE. The CDR3 consists of 17 residues. PCR used 60 Vbeta primers and 13 Jbeta primers. TCRdb keeps only in-frame clones here, not all; method: immunoSEQ multiplex PCR. The data contain around 190,000 clones, about four fifths of them singletons. This receptor was taken from a man between 18 and 35 years old in good health and CMV-seronegative. The chain carries TRBV9 and TRBJ2-5; 10 bases are shared with TRBD1. Sequences were obtained from PBMCs. CDR3 loop: CASSGGRRQGALETQYF. The CDR3 bases are TGTGCCAGCAGCGGCGGGCGGAGACAGGGGGCCTTAGAGACCCAGTACTTC.